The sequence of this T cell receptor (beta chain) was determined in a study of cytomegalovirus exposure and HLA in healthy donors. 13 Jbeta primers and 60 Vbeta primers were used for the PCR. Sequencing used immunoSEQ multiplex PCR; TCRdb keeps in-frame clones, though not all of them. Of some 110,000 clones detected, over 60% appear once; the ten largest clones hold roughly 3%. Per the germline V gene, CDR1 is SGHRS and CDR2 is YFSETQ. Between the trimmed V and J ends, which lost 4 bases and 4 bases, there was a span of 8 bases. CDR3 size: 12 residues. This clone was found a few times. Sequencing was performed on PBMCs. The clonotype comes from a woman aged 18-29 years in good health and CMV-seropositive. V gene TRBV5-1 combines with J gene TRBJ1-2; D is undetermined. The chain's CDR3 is CASSNDTYGYTF. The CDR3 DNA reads TGCGCCAGCAGCAATGACACCTATGGCTACACCTTC. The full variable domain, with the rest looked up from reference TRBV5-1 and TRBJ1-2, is KAGVTQTPRYLIKTRGQQVTLSCSPISGHRSVSWYQQTPGQGLQFLFEYFSETQRNKGNFPGRFSGRQFSNSRSEMNVSTLELGDSALYLCASSNDTYGYTFGSGTRLTVV.